The sequence of this TCR beta chain was determined in a study of blood T cell repertoires in COVID-19. Study details: Acute-phase and convalescent COVID-19 samples originated in the United States, Italy and Spain. The analysed material was cDNA or gDNA that came from T cells, B-cell-depleted T cells, or PBMCs.

Original processing notes: Reference gene primer amplification gave estimated nucleated cell counts. TCRdb's table, derived via immunoSEQ multiplex PCR, lists solely in-frame clones and lacks some. The D gene and trimming were derived from the DNA, and the V and J assignments and clone size from that table. The repertoire consists of roughly 40,000 clones, with approximately 91% occurring once and the leading ten covering over 5%. The ends lost 5 bases at V and 3 bases at J; junction bases unmatched: 6. CDR1 is MNHEY and CDR2 is SVGAGI in the germline V gene. CDR3 size: 15 residues. The V and J genes are TRBV6-5 and TRBJ2-7, with 11 bases matching TRBD1. The sequenced material came from peripheral blood. The sequence derives from a human donor in a cohort sampled during active COVID-19. The CDR3, as DNA: TGTGCCAGCAGTACCCGGACAGGGGGCGGCTACGAGCAGTACTTC. This gives the protein CASSTRTGGGYEQYF.